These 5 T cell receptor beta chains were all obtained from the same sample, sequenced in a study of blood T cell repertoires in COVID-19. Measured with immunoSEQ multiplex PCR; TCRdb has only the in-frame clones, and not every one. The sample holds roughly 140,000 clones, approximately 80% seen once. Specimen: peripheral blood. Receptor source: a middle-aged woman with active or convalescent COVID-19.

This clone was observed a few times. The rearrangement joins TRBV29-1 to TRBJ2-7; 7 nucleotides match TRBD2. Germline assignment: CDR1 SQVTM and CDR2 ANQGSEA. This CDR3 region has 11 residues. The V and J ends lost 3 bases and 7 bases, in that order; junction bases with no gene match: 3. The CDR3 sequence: CSVDSGGEQYF. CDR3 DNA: TGCAGCGTTGATTCGGGGGGTGAGCAGTACTTC.

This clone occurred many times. The CDR3 nucleotides read TGTGCCAGCAGTGAAGGTCGAGAGACCGGGGAGCTGTTTTTT. Residues: CASSEGRETGELFF. The chain links TRBV6-1 to TRBJ2-2; D is undetermined. Trimming left V 1 base short and J 5 bases short, with 8 bases between. The CDR3 has 14 residues. CDR1 and CDR2 (germline): MNHNS, SASEGT.

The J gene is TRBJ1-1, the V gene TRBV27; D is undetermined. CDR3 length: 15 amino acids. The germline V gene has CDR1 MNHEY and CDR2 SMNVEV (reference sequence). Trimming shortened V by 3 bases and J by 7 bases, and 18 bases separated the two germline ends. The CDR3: CASSFRVGSSNEAFF. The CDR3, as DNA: TGTGCCAGCAGTTTTCGGGTCGGCAGTTCCAATGAAGCTTTCTTT.

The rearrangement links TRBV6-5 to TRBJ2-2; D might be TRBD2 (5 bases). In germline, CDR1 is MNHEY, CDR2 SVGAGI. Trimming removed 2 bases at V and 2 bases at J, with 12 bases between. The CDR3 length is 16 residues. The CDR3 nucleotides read TGTGCCAGCAGTTACCTCCCGCGGGCTAACACCGGGGAGCTGTTTTTT. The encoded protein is CASSYLPRANTGELFF.

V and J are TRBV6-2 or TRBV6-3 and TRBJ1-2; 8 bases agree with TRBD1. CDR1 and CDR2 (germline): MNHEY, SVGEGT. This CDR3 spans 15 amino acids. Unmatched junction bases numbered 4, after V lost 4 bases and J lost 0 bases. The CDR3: CASSSPDRANYGYTF. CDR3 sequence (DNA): TGTGCCAGCAGTTCCCCGGACAGGGCTAACTATGGCTACACCTTC.